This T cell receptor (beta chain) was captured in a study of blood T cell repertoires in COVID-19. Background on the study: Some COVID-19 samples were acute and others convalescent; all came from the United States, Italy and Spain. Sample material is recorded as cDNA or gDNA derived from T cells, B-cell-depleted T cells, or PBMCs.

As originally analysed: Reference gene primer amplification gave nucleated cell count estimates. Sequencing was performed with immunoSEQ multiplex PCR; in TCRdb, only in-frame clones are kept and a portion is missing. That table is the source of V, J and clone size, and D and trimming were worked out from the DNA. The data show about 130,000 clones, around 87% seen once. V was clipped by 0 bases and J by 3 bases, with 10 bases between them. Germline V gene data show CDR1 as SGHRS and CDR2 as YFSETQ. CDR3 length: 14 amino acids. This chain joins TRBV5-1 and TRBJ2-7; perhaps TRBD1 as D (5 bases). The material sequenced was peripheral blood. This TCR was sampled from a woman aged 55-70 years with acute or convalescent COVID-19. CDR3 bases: TGCGCCAGCAGCTTGGGGGCAGGGTTCTACGAGCAGTACTTC. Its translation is CASSLGAGFYEQYF.